What follows describes a single T cell receptor (beta chain). Its matching antigen is unknown. This sample stems from a study of cytomegalovirus exposure and HLA in healthy donors. Study-wide background: An analysis done earlier identified approximately 120 million unique TCR beta sequences from about 180 million T cells. General study results and limits: Reports state that TCR beta sequences accurately predicted most subjects' HLA-A and HLA-B alleles.

In germline, CDR1 is SGHRS, CDR2 YFSETQ. The CDR3 sequence is 14 residues long. Trimming removed 1 base from V and 0 bases from J, with 8 bases in between. The PCR made use of 60 Vbeta and 13 Jbeta primers. Assay: immunoSEQ multiplex PCR; the TCRdb copy retains only in-frame clones and omits some. The sample records roughly 170,000 clones, 70% to 85% being singletons. The sample consisted of PBMCs. This TCR came from a girl under 10 years old in good health and CMV-seropositive. V usage is TRBV5-1 and J usage is TRBJ2-7; no definite D call. CDR3 region: CASSLTYSSYEQYF. The CDR3 nucleotides are TGCGCCAGCAGCTTGACCTATAGCTCCTACGAGCAGTACTTC.